Given below is one T cell receptor beta chain in context. Authors' data handling: The authors estimated nucleated cell counts from reference gene primer amplification. Repertoires were generated with immunoSEQ multiplex PCR, while TCRdb's copy carries only in-frame clones and drops some. The V and J calls and clone size were taken over from that table, and D and trimming were inferred from the DNA. In the table there are about 260,000 clones, under 90% of which are singletons. This entry belongs to a study of blood T cell repertoires in COVID-19. The wider study: Samples of COVID-19 (acute and convalescent) were obtained from the United States, Italy and Spain. T cells, B-cell-depleted T cells, or PBMCs provided the cDNA or gDNA that served as material.

This CDR3 has 15 amino acids. The germline V gene has CDR1 SGHTA and CDR2 FQGNSA. V lost 3 bases, J lost 8 bases, and 10 bases stayed unmatched. This clonotype was sampled from a woman aged 45-65 years who had recovered from COVID-19. The specimen was peripheral blood. The chain uses TRBV7-2 and TRBJ1-2, with 9 bases aligning to TRBD1. Here the CDR3 reads CASSFAWTGVGGYTF. The CDR3 DNA is TGTGCCAGCAGCTTCGCCTGGACAGGGGTAGGGGGCTACACCTTC.